Each of the 17 T cell receptor beta chains below was sequenced from the same sample in a study of T cell responses to AZD1222 COVID-19 vaccine. Generated by immunoSEQ multiplex PCR, the TCRdb table keeps only in-frame clones and is missing some. Among about 180,000 clones listed, approximately 86% were seen once. The source material was peripheral blood, sampled 28 days after the second AZD1222 dose. These receptors were collected from an adult who received the AZD1222 COVID-19 vaccine.

This chain uses TRBV6-1 with TRBJ2-3; no clear D gene. From germline, CDR1 is MNHNS and CDR2 SASEGT. The CDR3 spans 13 residues. Trimming shortened V by 1 base and J by 4 bases, and 6 bases separated the two germline ends. CDR3 amino acids: CASSEGWADTQYF. The CDR3 DNA reads as TGTGCCAGCAGTGAAGGGTGGGCAGATACGCAGTATTTT.

J is TRBJ2-7 and V is TRBV5-1; D possibly corresponds to TRBD2 (6 bases). The CDR3 is 13 residues long. The V end lost 5 bases, the J end lost 5 bases, and 14 bases lay between the germline ends. CDR1 and CDR2 (germline): SGHRS, YFSETQ. The CDR3 nucleotides read TGCGCCAGCAGGCCGCGGGGCTACGACGAGCAGTACTTC. Its translation is CASRPRGYDEQYF.

The chain employs TRBV7-9 and TRBJ2-5; D may be TRBD2 (5 bases). CDR3 length: 13 amino acids. Deletions cut 5 bases from V and 5 bases from J, with 12 bases between. Per the germline V gene, CDR1 is SEHNR and CDR2 is FQNEAQ (reference sequence). The CDR3 DNA reads TGTGCCAGCAGCCGGCCGACTATGGAGACCCAGTACTTC. Translating gives CASSRPTMETQYF.

This clone came up a few times. V and J are TRBV19 and TRBJ1-3, with a weak D call TRBD1 (6 bases). Trimming pared 6 bases from V and 0 bases from J, leaving 9 bases between. The CDR3 has 14 amino acids. Germline loops: CDR1 LNHDA, CDR2 SQIVND (reference sequence). CDR3 coding DNA: TGTGCCAGTAGCCAGGGGAGCTCTGGAAACACCATATATTTT. Translated, it gives CASSQGSSGNTIYF. Drawing the rest from reference TRBV19 and TRBJ1-3, the complete variable domain is DGGITQSPKYLFRKEGQNVTLSCEQNLNHDAMYWYRQDPGQGLRLIYYSQIVNDFQKGDIAEGYSVSREKKESFPLTVTSAQKNPTAFYLCASSQGSSGNTIYFGEGSWLTVV.

The gene calls are TRBV9 and TRBJ2-3; D may correspond to TRBD1 or TRBD2 (5 bases each). Germline V gene sequence: CDR1 SGDLS, CDR2 YYNGEE. The length of the CDR3 is 15 residues. Trimming shortened V by 6 bases and J by 1 base, and 15 bases separated the two germline ends. As DNA, the CDR3 is TGTGCCAGCACCTACGGGGACCAAGGCACAGATACGCAGTATTTT. It translates to CASTYGDQGTDTQYF.

CDR3 sequence reads: CASSLVGNTGELFF. In DNA, the CDR3 is TGTGCCAGCAGCCTAGTAGGGAACACCGGGGAGCTGTTTTTT. The chain uses TRBV6-2 or TRBV6-3 and TRBJ2-2; D is ambiguous. V was clipped by 6 bases and J by 1 base, with 9 bases between them. CDR1 is MNHEY and CDR2 is SVGEGT in the germline V gene. This CDR3 has 14 residues.

With regard to this clone: Mismatch with germline at one junction end may stem from a read error. The rearrangement links TRBV12-5 to TRBJ1-1; TRBD1 might be the D (5 bases). This CDR3 has 13 amino acids. CDR1 is LGHNT and CDR2 is FRNRAP in the germline V gene. Here the CDR3 DNA reads TGTGCTAGTGGTTTGGTACCCCCCTTGACAGTAGCTTTT. It is translated as CASGLVPPLTVAF.

The chain combines TRBV18 with TRBJ1-5; D remains unclear. Germline values: CDR1 KGHSH, CDR2 LQKENI. The CDR3 extends over 14 amino acids. Trimming removed 3 bases at V and 4 bases at J, with 10 bases between. The CDR3 DNA reads TGTGCCAGCTCACCCCAGAGCGGTAATCAGCCCCAGCATTTT. This sequence encodes CASSPQSGNQPQHF.

V and J are TRBV29-1 and TRBJ1-4; D is undetermined. The CDR3 totals 15 residues. Per the germline V gene, CDR1 is SQVTM and CDR2 is ANQGSEA. Trimming shortened V by 7 bases and J by 7 bases, and 22 bases separated the two germline ends. CDR3 in amino acids: CSAAHDGSSGEKLFF. The CDR3 coding sequence is TGCAGCGCTGCACATGACGGGTCATCGGGTGAAAAACTGTTTTTT.

This chain uses TRBV6-4 with TRBJ2-1; 11 bases are a match to TRBD2. Per germline, CDR1 MRHNA and CDR2 SNTAGT. The CDR3 covers 15 residues. The V segment lost 4 bases and the J segment 5 bases; nucleotides outside the gene matches: 4. This CDR3 is CASSALAGANNEQFF. In DNA, the CDR3 is TGTGCCAGCAGTGCACTAGCGGGGGCCAACAATGAGCAGTTCTTC.

The chain has TRBV5-4 and TRBJ1-5; no reliable D call. The V end lost 2 bases, the J end lost 0 bases, and 9 bases lay between the germline ends. In germline, CDR1 is SGHNT, CDR2 YYREEE (reference sequence). The CDR3 runs to 15 residues. The DNA for the CDR3 is TGTGCCAGCAGCTTAGGAGTGGGTAGCAATCAGCCCCAGCATTTT. Encoded protein: CASSLGVGSNQPQHF.

This clone was seen a handful of times. The rearrangement links TRBV7-3 to TRBJ2-1; D is possibly TRBD1 (6 bases). Trimming stripped 1 base from V and 4 bases from J, with 11 bases between. CDR1 and CDR2 from the germline V gene are SGHTA and FQGTGA. This CDR3 spans 15 amino acids. CDR3 DNA sequence: TGTGCCAGCAGCTTAAGCAGGGGATGGTACAATGAGCAGTTCTTC. This encodes CASSLSRGWYNEQFF.

In DNA form, the CDR3 reads TGTGCCAGCAGTCAAACTAGGGGTTTAGGCTACACCTTC. Translated, it gives CASSQTRGLGYTF. The chain couples TRBV12-3 or TRBV12-4 to TRBJ1-2, with D possibly matching TRBD1 (5 bases). Trimming left V 5 bases short and J 8 bases short, with 15 bases between. This CDR3 has 13 amino acids.

The V gene is TRBV6-5, the J gene TRBJ1-6; 9 bases fit TRBD1. The germline gives CDR1 MNHEY, CDR2 SVGAGI. The CDR3 loop spans 14 amino acids. V lost 4 bases to trimming and J lost 10 bases; unmatched junction nucleotides: 5. The CDR3 spells CASSWDRAGSPLHF. The CDR3, as DNA: TGTGCCAGCAGTTGGGACAGGGCAGGATCACCCCTCCACTTT.

The chain links TRBV5-1 to TRBJ1-2; a weak D match, TRBD1 (5 bases). There are 13 residues in the CDR3. V dropped 0 bases and J dropped 4 bases, with 7 bases sitting between them. Germline CDR1 SGHRS, CDR2 YFSETQ. CDR3 nucleotides: TGCGCCAGCAGCTTGGGGGGGTTCTATGGCTACACCTTC. This gives the protein CASSLGGFYGYTF.

The chain employs TRBV28 and TRBJ2-7; D possibly matches TRBD1 or TRBD2 (5 bases each). Trimming took off 4 bases at V and 0 bases at J, with 16 bases between the two ends. CDR1 and CDR2 from the germline V gene are MDHEN and SYDVKM. The CDR3 runs to 16 residues. This CDR3 reads CASSSDIRGVSYEQYF. DNA of the CDR3: TGTGCCAGCAGTTCGGACATCCGAGGGGTCTCCTACGAGCAGTACTTC.

CDR3 residues: CASSLVQASGSPLHF. Here the CDR3 DNA reads TGCGCCAGCAGCTTGGTACAGGCCTCCGGTTCACCCCTCCACTTT. V is TRBV5-1 and J is TRBJ1-6; weak D call: TRBD1 (5 bases). This CDR3 region has 15 residues. The germline CDR1 and CDR2 sequences are SGHRS and YFSETQ. V lost 0 bases and J lost 9, with 13 bases in between.